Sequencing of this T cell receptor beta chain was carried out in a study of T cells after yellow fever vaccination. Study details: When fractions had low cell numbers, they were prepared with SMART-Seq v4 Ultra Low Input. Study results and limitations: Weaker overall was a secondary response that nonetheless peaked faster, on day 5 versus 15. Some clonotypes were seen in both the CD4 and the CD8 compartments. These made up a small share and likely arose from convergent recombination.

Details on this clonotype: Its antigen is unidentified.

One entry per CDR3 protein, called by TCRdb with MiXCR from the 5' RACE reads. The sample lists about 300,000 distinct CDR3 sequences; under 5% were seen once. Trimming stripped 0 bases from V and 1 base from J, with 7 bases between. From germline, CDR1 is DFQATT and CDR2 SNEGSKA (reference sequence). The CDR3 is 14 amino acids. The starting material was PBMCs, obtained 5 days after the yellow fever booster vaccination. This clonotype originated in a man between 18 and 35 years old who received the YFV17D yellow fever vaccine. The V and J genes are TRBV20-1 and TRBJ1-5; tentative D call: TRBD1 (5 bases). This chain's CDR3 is CSARDRESNQPQHF. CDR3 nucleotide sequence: TGCAGTGCTAGAGACAGGGAAAGCAATCAGCCCCAGCATTTT.